A single sample is the source of the 9 T cell receptor beta chains below, sequenced in a study of human T cells and chemical hapten exposure (dated by TCRdb to about 2021). The library was prepared using RACE. The instrument was a NextSeq 500. The public reads were reanalyzed by TCRdb: fastp trimming at Q25, MiXCR alignment, in-frame beta chains only. Rows merge per CDR3 protein into single entries with the most common DNA and genes. The sample table lists roughly 98,000 distinct CDR3 sequences, around 12% of them with a count of one. The ten largest clones represent roughly 2.1% of the sample. This specimen's time point label, interpreted: patch test 1, 2 weeks after DPC sensitization. The treatment or condition label here, explained by the study, means: therapeutic diphenylcyclopropenone sensitization with weekly scalp DPC. The sample here was whole blood, taken in connection with sensitization to the hapten diphenylcyclopropenone (DPC). The receptor set was obtained from a woman in her thirties or forties with alopecia areata. Some clones in this sample may be carry-over from other donors' samples.

The sample holds a few counts of this clonotype. V gene TRBV6-2 or TRBV6-3 combines with J gene TRBJ2-7, with D perhaps assigned TRBD1 or TRBD2 (6 bases each). Looked up from germline, CDR1 is MNHEY and CDR2 is SVGEGT. V lost 6 bases to trimming and J lost 3 bases, with 27 bases between them. CDR3 length: 18 amino acids. This CDR3 is CASSETPNTSGASYEQYF. The CDR3 coding sequence is TGTGCCAGCAGCGAAACCCCTAATACTTCGGGGGCGAGCTACGAGCAGTACTTC.

This clonotype was seen a few times. The gene calls are TRBV19 and TRBJ2-1, with D perhaps matching TRBD2 (5 bases). V dropped 0 bases and J dropped 12 bases, with 18 bases sitting between them. CDR3 length: 15 amino acids. Germline-derived CDR1 and CDR2 are LNHDA and SQIVND (reference sequence). The CDR3 DNA follows: TGTGCCAGTAGTATAGACCCCAAACCACTAGTTTTGCAGTTCTTC. Its translation: CASSIDPKPLVLQFF.

The table lists this clonotype with a few counts. V usage is TRBV6-2 or TRBV6-3 and J usage is TRBJ1-5; a weak D match, TRBD1 (5 bases). This CDR3 region has 15 residues. Germline assignment: CDR1 MNHEY and CDR2 SVGEGT. V shed 10 bases and J shed 2 bases, with 18 bases lying between them. Here the CDR3 reads CATRGEGWRNQPQHF. CDR3 bases: TGTGCCACCCGAGGGGAAGGCTGGCGCAATCAGCCCCAGCATTTT.

As DNA, the CDR3 is TGTGCCAGCAGTGTGGAGGAAAAACTGTTTTTT. Its protein is CASSVEEKLFF. The chain combines TRBV28 with TRBJ1-4; D remains ambiguous. This CDR3 has 11 amino acids. The V end lost 5 bases, the J end lost 8 bases, and 6 bases lay between the germline ends. Per germline, CDR1 MDHEN and CDR2 SYDVKM. Drawing the rest from reference TRBV28 and TRBJ1-4, the complete variable domain is DVKVTQSSRYLVKRTGEKVFLECVQDMDHENMFWYRQDPGLGLRLIYFSYDVKMKEKGDIPEGYSVSREKKERFSLILESASTNQTSMYLCASSVEEKLFFGSGTQLSVL.

This chain uses TRBV18 with TRBJ2-5; 10 positions match TRBD1. With V trimmed by 4 bases and J by 5 bases, 10 bases remained unmatched. The germline gives CDR1 KGHSH, CDR2 LQKENI. The CDR3 contains 16 residues. CDR3 nucleotide sequence: TGTGCCAGCTCACTCCCGGGACAGGGGTCCCAGGAGACCCAGTACTTC. Its translation: CASSLPGQGSQETQYF.

J is TRBJ2-1 and V is TRBV6-8, with D possibly being TRBD2 (5 bases). Trimming removed 8 bases from V and 9 bases from J, with 14 bases in between. The CDR3 consists of 12 residues. The germline V gene has CDR1 MNHGY and CDR2 SAAAGT. The CDR3 is CASSLAAGEQFF. Here the CDR3 DNA reads TGTGCCAGCTCTTTGGCGGCGGGTGAGCAGTTCTTC.

The chain employs TRBV9 and TRBJ2-3; D is unresolved. Between the trimmed V and J ends, which lost 0 bases and 2 bases, there was a span of 4 bases. This CDR3 has 13 amino acids. Germline loops: CDR1 SGDLS, CDR2 YYNGEE. This CDR3 reads CASSVVPTDTQYF. Here the CDR3 DNA reads TGTGCCAGCAGCGTAGTCCCCACAGATACGCAGTATTTT.

This clonotype was seen repeatedly, ten times or more. The V gene is TRBV29-1, the J gene TRBJ2-3; 10 bases agree with TRBD2. In germline, CDR1 is SQVTM, CDR2 ANQGSEA. V was pared by 5 bases and J by 6 bases, with 8 bases of the junction left unmatched. The CDR3 has 14 residues. In DNA, the CDR3 is TGCAGCGTTATAGCGGGAGGACCAGGGGATACGCAGTATTTT. Amino acids: CSVIAGGPGDTQYF.

This clonotype was detected a few times. J is TRBJ1-1 and V is TRBV28; D is uncertain. Germline lookup yields CDR1 MDHEN and CDR2 SYDVKM. CDR3 length equals 12 residues. V was trimmed by 7 bases and J by 7 bases, leaving 13 bases between them. The CDR3 DNA reads TGTGCCAGCAAATTAGGGTGGAATGAAGCTTTCTTT. Residues: CASKLGWNEAFF.